The T cell receptor (beta chain) under discussion was sequenced for a study of blood T cell repertoires in COVID-19. Study summary: Whether acute or convalescent, the COVID-19 samples came from the United States, Italy and Spain. In each case, the material was cDNA or gDNA derived from T cells, B-cell-depleted T cells, or PBMCs.

Ages ranged from roughly 18 to 100 years, with residence in 24 US areas. The V segment lost 3 bases and the J segment 4 bases; nucleotides outside the gene matches: 3. Germline lookup yields CDR1 MNHEY and CDR2 SVGEGT. The CDR3 contains 14 residues. Per the original methods: Nucleated cell counts were estimated from reference gene primer amplification. TCRdb's copy holds only in-frame clones and misses some; the assay was immunoSEQ multiplex PCR. The DNA was the basis for D and trimming; V, J and clone size are from that table. This sample has hundreds of thousands of clones, with 75% to 90% found just once.

What was sequenced was PBMCs or T cells enriched from blood (not recorded which). This receptor was identified in a man aged 25 to 45 who had recovered from COVID-19. This chain joins TRBV6-2 or TRBV6-3 and TRBJ2-7, with 10 positions matching TRBD1. DNA for the CDR3: TGTGCCAGCAGTTATTCGGGACAGGGGTACGAGCAGTACTTC. It is translated as CASSYSGQGYEQYF.